This T cell receptor beta chain is from a study of T cells after yellow fever vaccination. This CDR3 has 12 amino acids. In this sample, this clonotype turned up many times. Each CDR3 protein is one row after TCRdb ran MiXCR on the 5' RACE reads. The sample includes under 55,000 distinct CDR3 sequences, about 6.6% seen only once; the top ten take roughly 24%. The input for sequencing was CD8+ T cells not binding an NS4B(214-222) dextramer, sorted from PBMCs, taken about 41 days after the first yellow fever vaccination. The V gene is TRBV21-1, the J gene TRBJ2-7; the table names TRBD1, a call not compared with the DNA. TRBV21-1 is reported as a pseudogene. This sequence was found in a man in his late teens or twenties who received the YFV17D yellow fever vaccine. The CDR3 coding sequence is TGTGCCAGCAGCAATTCCGGGAGCGAGCAGTACGTC. This gives the protein CASSNSGSEQYV.